Listed here are 32 T cell receptor beta chains from one sample, sequenced in a study of blood T cells in healthy people across ages. Combining a sample-barcoded 5' primer with a J-beta primer mix, a second PCR ran for 7 to 11 cycles. One entry per CDR3 protein, called by TCRdb with MiXCR from the 5' RACE reads. In the table there are 850,000 to 1,000,000 distinct CDR3 sequences, roughly half of which are singletons. Material: blood. The source is a woman between 55 and 75 years old in good health.

This CDR3 reads CASSTAGGPDTQYF. The CDR3, as DNA: TGTGCCAGCTCAACAGCGGGAGGGCCGGATACGCAGTATTTT. V usage is TRBV18 and J usage is TRBJ2-3; 10 bases are shared with TRBD2. This CDR3 has 14 amino acids. Trimming at V came to 5 bases and at J to 6 bases, leaving 5 bases not matched to a gene. Germline CDR1 reads KGHSH; CDR2 reads LQKENI.

There are a few counts of this clonotype. The chain joins TRBV5-1 to TRBJ2-6; perhaps TRBD1 as D (6 bases). CDR3 size: 16 residues. Germline V CDR1 and CDR2: SGHRS, YFSETQ. V lost 0 bases and J 4 bases, leaving 11 bases between the germline ends. Written as DNA, the CDR3 is TGCGCCAGCAGCTTGGAGGGGGTCTCGGGGGCCAACGTCCTGACTTTC. This codes for CASSLEGVSGANVLTF.

This clonotype was counted only a few times. The chain has TRBV15 and TRBJ2-7; tentatively, D is TRBD1 (5 bases). The germline CDR1 and CDR2 sequences are LNHNV and YYDKDF (reference sequence). There are 16 residues in the CDR3. Trimming pared 0 bases from V and 3 bases from J, leaving 15 bases between. The CDR3 loop is CATSRDRWQGSYEQYF. In DNA, the CDR3 is TGTGCCACCAGCAGAGACCGGTGGCAGGGCAGCTACGAGCAGTACTTC.

In this sample, this clonotype turned up a few times. The chain carries TRBV4-1 and TRBJ2-3; a weak D match, TRBD2 (8 bases). CDR1 MGHRA and CDR2 YSYEKL come from the germline V gene. The CDR3 consists of 15 residues. Trimming removed 4 bases at V and 4 bases at J, with 15 bases between. The CDR3 is CASSLREGAADTQYF. DNA for the CDR3: TGCGCCAGCAGCCTCCGGGAGGGGGCCGCAGATACGCAGTATTTT.

The V call is TRBV28, the J call TRBJ2-1; tentative D call: TRBD2 (5 bases). The CDR3 length is 15 residues. Germline V gene sequence: CDR1 MDHEN, CDR2 SYDVKM. V shed 8 bases and J shed 4 bases, with 18 bases lying between them. The CDR3 DNA reads as TGTGCCAGCTGGGAGCAGCCGTATAGATACAATGAGCAGTTCTTC. Encoded protein: CASWEQPYRYNEQFF.

The chain joins TRBV7-9 to TRBJ2-1; 7 nucleotides match TRBD1. The CDR3 contains 19 residues. Germline CDR1 and CDR2: SEHNR and FQNEAQ (reference sequence). V lost 6 bases to trimming and J lost 0 bases; unmatched junction nucleotides: 17. CDR3 region: CASSSTGTALLSSYNEQFF. CDR3 coding DNA: TGTGCCAGCAGTTCTACCGGGACAGCTCTCCTAAGCTCCTACAATGAGCAGTTCTTC.

J is TRBJ2-7 and V is TRBV7-2; D remains unclear. The CDR3 totals 13 residues. The germline CDR1 and CDR2 sequences are SGHTA and FQGNSA. V dropped 1 base and J dropped 3 bases, with 7 bases sitting between them. CDR3 sequence (DNA): TGTGCCAGCAGCTTAGTGGAGAGCTACGAGCAGTACTTC. It specifies CASSLVESYEQYF.

This clonotype was found a few times. The chain links TRBV7-9 to TRBJ1-2; D may be TRBD1 (5 bases). The V gene lost 7 bases and the J gene lost 3 bases, with 18 bases spanning the gap. This CDR3 has 15 residues. CDR1 and CDR2 from the germline V gene are SEHNR and FQNEAQ (reference sequence). The CDR3 sequence: CASTPQGGTDYGYTF. In DNA form, the CDR3 reads TGTGCCAGCACCCCACAAGGCGGGACCGACTATGGCTACACCTTC. The full variable domain, with the rest looked up from reference TRBV7-9 and TRBJ1-2, is DTGVSQNPRHKITKRGQNVTFRCDPISEHNRLYWYRQTLGQGPEFLTYFQNEAQLEKSRLLSDRFSAERPKGSFSTLEIQRTEQGDSAMYLCASTPQGGTDYGYTFGSGTRLTVV.

A few counts support this clonotype. This chain links TRBV6-2 or TRBV6-3 with TRBJ2-6; the D is unclear. CDR1 is MNHEY, CDR2 SVGEGT, per germline. The CDR3 consists of 14 residues. The V end was cut by 10 bases, the J end by 2 bases, with 12 bases between. CDR3 residues: CATSSEAGANVLTF. CDR3 nucleotide sequence: TGTGCCACCTCGTCGGAAGCTGGGGCCAACGTCCTGACTTTC.

The chain is built from TRBV12-3 or TRBV12-4 and TRBJ1-1; TRBD1 might be the D (6 bases). The ends were cut back, 4 bases at V and 4 bases at J, with 16 bases in the middle. The length of the CDR3 is 15 residues. The chain's CDR3 is CASSSPQGLFTEAFF. CDR3 nucleotide sequence: TGTGCCAGCAGTTCCCCTCAGGGGTTGTTCACTGAAGCTTTCTTT.

V and J are TRBV6-2 or TRBV6-3 and TRBJ2-1; 9 bases fit TRBD1. J was trimmed by 6 bases and V by 2 bases; bases with no gene match: 2. CDR3 length: 14 residues. Per the germline V gene, CDR1 is MNHEY and CDR2 is SVGEGT. CDR3 amino acids: CASSYGTGLNEQFF. CDR3 bases: TGTGCCAGCAGTTACGGGACAGGGCTCAATGAGCAGTTCTTC.

The chain links TRBV20-1 to TRBJ2-1, with 9 bases lining up with TRBD2. The J call is in doubt because the DNA end fits TRBJ2-7 better. The length of the CDR3 is 17 residues. Germline CDR1 and CDR2: DFQATT and SNEGSKA (reference sequence). For the CDR3, the DNA is TGCAGTGCTACCCTTGCGGGAGGGTCCATTTCCTACAATGAGCAGTACTTC. It translates to CSATLAGGSISYNEQYF.

This chain links TRBV20-1 with TRBJ1-2; no reliable D call. This CDR3 has 11 amino acids. The V gene's germline CDR1 is DFQATT and CDR2 SNEGSKA (reference sequence). In DNA form, the CDR3 reads TGCAGCACTGGAATAAACTATGGCTACACCTTC. It is translated as CSTGINYGYTF.

This clonotype has just a few counts. The V and J genes are TRBV19 and TRBJ1-2; D uncertain. Deletions cut 7 bases from V and 3 bases from J, with 15 bases between. Germline lookup yields CDR1 LNHDA and CDR2 SQIVND (reference sequence). There are 14 residues in the CDR3. The CDR3 sequence is CASIPVGSYYGYTF. The CDR3 nucleotides are TGTGCCAGTATCCCCGTCGGCAGCTACTATGGCTACACCTTC.

V and J are TRBV12-3 or TRBV12-4 and TRBJ2-2; D uncertain. Trimming took 2 bases from V and 8 from J, leaving 6 bases between them. The CDR3 covers 12 residues. CDR3 nucleotide sequence: TGTGCCAGCAGTTTACACCGTGGGGAGCTGTTTTTT. It is translated as CASSLHRGELFF.

For the CDR3, the DNA is TGTGCCAGCGTCAACAGGGGGCGGAACTATGGCTACACCTTC. It is translated as CASVNRGRNYGYTF. The V and J genes are TRBV7-2 and TRBJ1-2; 9 positions match TRBD1. The CDR3 extends over 14 amino acids. With V trimmed by 8 bases and J by 2 bases, 6 bases remained unmatched. From germline, CDR1 is SGHTA and CDR2 FQGNSA.

The chain links TRBV5-1 to TRBJ1-5; 7 positions match TRBD1. The CDR3 runs to 14 residues. CDR1 and CDR2 (germline): SGHRS, YFSETQ. Unmatched junction bases numbered 8, after V lost 4 bases and J lost 7 bases. CDR3 nucleotide sequence: TGCGCCAGCAGCCCGACAGGGACGGGGCAGCCCCAGCATTTT. Translating gives CASSPTGTGQPQHF.

The chain recombines TRBV12-3 or TRBV12-4 with TRBJ2-3; 9 bases are shared with TRBD2. This CDR3 is built from 15 residues. The J segment lost 2 bases and the V segment lost 3 bases, leaving 3 bases of the junction unmatched. The CDR3 nucleotides are TGTGCCAGCAGTTTGTCTAGCGGGATCACAGATACGCAGTATTTT. This gives the protein CASSLSSGITDTQYF.

This sequence joins TRBV28 and TRBJ2-7; D not resolved. Trimming stripped 7 bases from V and 0 bases from J, with 16 bases between. CDR1 and CDR2 (germline): MDHEN, SYDVKM. CDR3 length: 15 amino acids. This CDR3 is CASTSLGASSYEQYF. The CDR3 nucleotides are TGTGCCAGCACTTCGTTAGGAGCTAGCTCCTACGAGCAGTACTTC.

The genes are TRBV7-9 and TRBJ2-1, with D possibly being TRBD1 or TRBD2 (5 bases each). V shed 2 bases and J shed 4 bases, with 24 bases lying between them. Germline values: CDR1 SEHNR, CDR2 FQNEAQ (reference sequence). The CDR3 sequence is 19 residues long. The CDR3 DNA reads as TGTGCCAGCAGCTTATTCGGACTCGGGAAGGGGATAACTTACAATGAGCAGTTCTTC. This gives the protein CASSLFGLGKGITYNEQFF.

The gene calls are TRBV6-6 and TRBJ2-7, with D tentatively TRBD1 or TRBD2 (5 bases each). V gave up 5 bases and J gave up 2 bases, with 10 bases separating them. This CDR3 is built from 13 residues. Germline CDR1 MNHNY, CDR2 SVGAGI (reference sequence). CDR3 sequence (DNA): TGTGCCAGCAGTGCCGGGGCCACCTACGAGCAGTACTTC. Protein: CASSAGATYEQYF.

This clonotype has just a few counts. V gene TRBV7-3 combines with J gene TRBJ2-1; maybe TRBD2 (5 bases). CDR3 length: 15 residues. Trimming removed 6 bases from V and 7 bases from J, with 19 bases in between. The germline CDR1 and CDR2 sequences are SGHTA and FQGTGA. The CDR3 bases are TGTGCCAGCAGTCAAGGGAATAGCGTTCGGAATGAGCAGTTCTTC. Its translation: CASSQGNSVRNEQFF.

This clonotype was seen a few times. The V call is TRBV7-2, the J call TRBJ2-1, with TRBD2 identical over 7 bases. The germline V gene has CDR1 SGHTA and CDR2 FQGNSA. CDR3 length: 14 amino acids. The trim removed 10 bases at V and 0 bases at J, leaving 6 bases unmatched. The CDR3 sequence is CATQRDASYNEQFF. For the CDR3, the DNA is TGTGCCACTCAGCGGGATGCCTCCTACAATGAGCAGTTCTTC.

The V call is TRBV5-6, the J call TRBJ1-5; D remains ambiguous. The CDR3 contains 14 residues. Trimming stripped 0 bases from V and 3 bases from J, with 7 bases between. CDR1 is SGHDT and CDR2 is YYEEEE in the germline V gene. CDR3 sequence reads: CASSLGDFNQPQHF. CDR3 nucleotide sequence: TGTGCCAGCAGCTTGGGAGACTTCAATCAGCCCCAGCATTTT.

CDR3 bases: TGTGCCAGCAGCCCCAGGGGACAGGCGCAGGAGACCCAGTACTTC. Protein sequence: CASSPRGQAQETQYF. The chain has TRBV7-6 and TRBJ2-5; 8 positions agree with TRBD1. The CDR3 loop spans 15 amino acids. After removal of 5 bases from V and 5 bases from J, the junction contained 10 bases not matched to a gene. Germline-derived CDR1 and CDR2 are SGHVS and FNYEAQ. Variable domain in full (rest from reference TRBV7-6 and TRBJ2-5): GAGVSQSPRYKVTKRGQDVALRCDPISGHVSLYWYRQALGQGPEFLTYFNYEAQQDKSGLPNDRFSAERPEGSISTLTIQRTEQRDSAMYRCASSPRGQAQETQYFGPGTRLLVL.

This chain connects TRBV7-2 to TRBJ2-3, with 9 bases matching TRBD1. Germline CDR1 SGHTA, CDR2 FQGNSA. This CDR3 is 17 amino acids long. V lost 4 bases to trimming and J lost 2 bases; unmatched junction nucleotides: 10. Here the CDR3 reads CASSYLAGTGYTDTQYF. The CDR3 DNA reads TGTGCCAGCAGCTATCTGGCCGGGACAGGGTACACAGATACGCAGTATTTT. Combining the CDR3 with reference TRBV7-2 and TRBJ2-3 gives the whole variable domain GAGVSQSPSNKVTEKGKDVELRCDPISGHTALYWYRQSLGQGLEFLIYFQGNSAPDKSGLPSDRFSAERTGGSVSTLTIQRTQQEDSAVYLCASSYLAGTGYTDTQYFGPGTRLTVL.

This rearrangement joins TRBV4-2 to TRBJ1-2, with D perhaps matching TRBD1 (5 bases). Per germline, CDR1 LGHNA and CDR2 YNFKEQ. With 1 base removed from V and 4 bases from J, the gap between germline ends came to 13 bases. The CDR3 spans 15 residues. The CDR3 loop is CASSQGQIIPYGYTF. CDR3 coding DNA: TGTGCCAGCAGCCAAGGACAGATTATACCCTATGGCTACACCTTC.

J is TRBJ1-2 and V is TRBV7-9; D gene ambiguous. The germline gives CDR1 SEHNR, CDR2 FQNEAQ (reference sequence). Trimming took 5 bases from V and 5 from J, leaving 12 bases between them. The CDR3 totals 13 residues. Here the CDR3 DNA reads TGTGCCAGCAGCCCGTTTGGGGTTTATGGCTACACCTTC. Translation: CASSPFGVYGYTF.

The V and J genes are TRBV4-2 and TRBJ2-1; D remains unclear. This CDR3 comprises 16 residues. Trimming removed 0 bases from V and 0 bases from J, with 9 bases in between. Germline V gives CDR1 LGHNA, CDR2 YNFKEQ. CDR3 in DNA: TGTGCCAGCAGCCAAGAGGAGCTGAGCTCCTACAATGAGCAGTTCTTC. The encoded protein is CASSQEELSSYNEQFF.

CDR3 loop: CASSLRNYNEQFF. CDR3 coding DNA: TGTGCCAGCAGTTTGAGGAACTACAATGAGCAGTTCTTC. This chain links TRBV27 with TRBJ2-1; no firm D call. Trimming removed 3 bases at V and 3 bases at J, with 6 bases between. The CDR3 is 13 residues long. Germline V gene data show CDR1 as MNHEY and CDR2 as SMNVEV (reference sequence).

This chain links TRBV10-3 with TRBJ1-6; D unclear. CDR3 length: 13 residues. From germline, CDR1 is ENHRY and CDR2 SYGVKD. The ends were cut back, 6 bases at V and 9 bases at J, with 12 bases in the middle. DNA for the CDR3: TGTGCCATCAGCAACAGTCAGAGTTCACCCCTCCACTTT. This encodes CAISNSQSSPLHF.

This sequence joins TRBV12-5 and TRBJ2-1; no reliable D call. From germline, CDR1 is LGHNT and CDR2 FRNRAP. Trimming shortened V by 5 bases and J by 4 bases, and 15 bases separated the two germline ends. The CDR3 is 15 residues long. The CDR3 coding sequence is TGTGCTAGTGGTGTAAACGCCGGGCCATACAATGAGCAGTTCTTC. Protein product: CASGVNAGPYNEQFF.